Following are 32 T cell receptor beta chains from one sample sequenced in a study of Graves' ophthalmopathy and Graves' hyperthyroidism. Using RNA transcripts, the TCR beta CDR3 regions were amplified. Second-round multiplex PCR followed a first-round RT-PCR using HTBI primers. MiXCR was run by TCRdb on the multiplex PCR reads, yielding one entry per CDR3 protein. The sample shows around 1.1 million distinct CDR3 sequences, 36% of them seen only once. The sample comprised peripheral blood or thyroid tissue (not recorded which). All receptors come from an adult man with Graves' hyperthyroidism.

This chain uses TRBV2 with TRBJ2-5; D is perhaps TRBD1 (5 bases). Trimming took off 4 bases at V and 5 bases at J, with 14 bases between the two ends. Germline values: CDR1 SNHLY, CDR2 FYNNEI. This CDR3 is built from 14 residues. CDR3 protein: CASSVVRDGETQYF. The DNA of the CDR3 is TGTGCCAGCAGTGTAGTCAGGGATGGGGAGACCCAGTACTTC.

The V call is TRBV9, the J call TRBJ1-4; D gene uncertain. The CDR3 sequence is 15 residues long. Germline loops: CDR1 SGDLS, CDR2 YYNGEE. V was shortened by 4 bases and J by 4 bases, with 14 bases between the two germline ends. CDR3 bases: TGTGCCAGCAGCCAAGAAGGACGGATTAATGAAAAACTGTTTTTT. Amino acids: CASSQEGRINEKLFF.

This clonotype showed up just a few times. V and J are TRBV25-1 and TRBJ2-5, with D maybe TRBD2 (6 bases). The ends were cut back, 2 bases at V and 1 base at J, with 11 bases in the middle. CDR1 and CDR2 from the germline V gene are MGHDK and SYGVNS. This CDR3 contains 15 residues. The CDR3 DNA follows: TGTGCCAGCAGTGAAGGGTTAGCGGCCCAAGAGACCCAGTACTTC. Residues: CASSEGLAAQETQYF.

This clonotype was seen repeatedly, ten times or more. This chain links TRBV25-1 with TRBJ1-2, with TRBD1 matching 8 bases. Germline-derived CDR1 and CDR2 are MGHDK and SYGVNS. The CDR3 is 15 residues long. With 4 bases clipped from V and 0 bases from J, the junction kept 4 bases outside the gene matches. The CDR3 coding sequence is TGTGCCAGCAGTGGAGACAGGGGTTCTAACTATGGCTACACCTTC. It yields the protein CASSGDRGSNYGYTF.

This clonotype occurred many times. The chain is built from TRBV14 and TRBJ1-1, with TRBD1 identical over 8 bases. Germline values: CDR1 SGHDN, CDR2 FVKESK. CDR3 size: 15 residues. The V gene end was trimmed by 4 bases and the J gene end by 5 bases; junction bases not matched to a gene: 9. The DNA of the CDR3 is TGTGCCAGCAGCCTTGCAGGGGGCTTTGCAACTGAAGCTTTCTTT. Its translation is CASSLAGGFATEAFF.

The V call is TRBV25-1, the J call TRBJ1-5; D not resolved. CDR1 is MGHDK and CDR2 is SYGVNS in the germline V gene. CDR3 length equals 13 residues. V was cut by 2 bases and J by 6 bases, with 8 bases left in between. The CDR3 protein is CASSEIGSQPQHF. CDR3 DNA: TGTGCCAGCAGTGAAATAGGCTCTCAGCCCCAGCATTTT.

The V call is TRBV19, the J call TRBJ2-2; 13 bases match TRBD2. V was clipped by 8 bases and J by 8 bases; unmatched bases: 8. Germline assignment: CDR1 LNHDA and CDR2 SQIVND (reference sequence). There are 15 residues in the CDR3. CDR3 DNA: TGTGCCAGTGCCCCGGGACTAGCGGGGTCTGGGGAGCTGTTTTTT. Encoded protein: CASAPGLAGSGELFF. The entire variable domain, with the rest obtained from reference TRBV19 and TRBJ2-2, is as follows: DGGITQSPKYLFRKEGQNVTLSCEQNLNHDAMYWYRQDPGQGLRLIYYSQIVNDFQKGDIAEGYSVSREKKESFPLTVTSAQKNPTAFYLCASAPGLAGSGELFFGEGSRLTVL.

This chain links TRBV7-2 with TRBJ1-2, with a weak D call TRBD1 (6 bases). Trimming shortened V by 4 bases and J by 8 bases, and 11 bases separated the two germline ends. This CDR3 has 12 amino acids. Germline V gene data show CDR1 as SGHTA and CDR2 as FQGNSA. CDR3 sequence: CASSWGLHGYTF. The CDR3, as DNA: TGTGCCAGCAGCTGGGGGCTCCACGGCTACACCTTC.

This clonotype appeared a few times. The V and J genes are TRBV9 and TRBJ1-6; TRBD1 is a possible D gene (5 bases). This CDR3 contains 16 residues. The V end was cut by 4 bases, the J end by 5 bases, with 16 bases between. CDR1 is SGDLS, CDR2 YYNGEE, per germline. In nucleotides, the CDR3 is TGTGCCAGCAGCCCCGCATCGGACACGAATAATTCACCCCTCCACTTT. This codes for CASSPASDTNNSPLHF.

This clonotype was observed many times. The CDR3 sequence is CAISEAGNTGELFF. CDR3 bases: TGTGCCATCAGTGAAGCGGGTAACACCGGGGAGCTGTTTTTT. V usage is TRBV10-3 and J usage is TRBJ2-2; maybe TRBD2 (6 bases). There are 14 residues in the CDR3. With 3 bases removed from V and 2 bases from J, the gap between germline ends came to 7 bases. Germline V lookup: CDR1 ENHRY, CDR2 SYGVKD.

The DNA for the CDR3 is TGTGCCAGCAGCTTGACCCTAGGGGGCTACGAGCAGTACTTC. As protein: CASSLTLGGYEQYF. The chain joins TRBV5-6 to TRBJ2-7; weak D call: TRBD1 (6 bases). Germline V CDR1 and CDR2: SGHDT, YYEEEE. V dropped 1 base and J dropped 3 bases, with 11 bases sitting between them. CDR3 length: 14 amino acids.

In its sample, this clonotype was seen many times. V and J are TRBV7-8 and TRBJ2-5, with TRBD2 matching 14 bases. There are 16 residues in the CDR3. After removal of 5 bases from V and 2 bases from J, the junction contained 4 bases not matched to a gene. Germline V gene lookup returns CDR1 SGHVS and CDR2 FQNEAQ. CDR3 loop: CASSPGTSGGQETQYF. The CDR3 DNA is TGTGCCAGCAGCCCAGGGACTAGCGGGGGTCAAGAGACCCAGTACTTC.

V and J are TRBV28 and TRBJ2-5, with a possible D match to TRBD1 (8 bases). The CDR3 loop spans 14 amino acids. The V gene lost 8 bases and the J gene lost 10 bases, with 23 bases spanning the gap. The germline V gene has CDR1 MDHEN and CDR2 SYDVKM. DNA of the CDR3: TGTGCCAGCGCCCCCACAGGGGGAGGGTTGGACCAGTACTTC. Translation: CASAPTGGGLDQYF.

There are many counts of this clonotype. The V call is TRBV24-1, the J call TRBJ1-1, with a possible D match to TRBD1 (6 bases). V gave up 5 bases and J gave up 5 bases, with 11 bases separating them. From germline, CDR1 is KGHDR and CDR2 SFDVKD. The CDR3 extends over 13 amino acids. The DNA of the CDR3 is TGTGCCACCAGTGGAGGGGGGGAGACTGAAGCTTTCTTT. Encoded protein: CATSGGGETEAFF.

V is TRBV7-2 and J is TRBJ1-5, with 9 bases aligning to TRBD1. V lost 5 bases, J lost 9 bases, and 2 bases stayed unmatched. The CDR3 covers 12 residues. Germline CDR1 reads SGHTA; CDR2 reads FQGNSA. This CDR3 is CASSPGQGPQHF. In DNA form, the CDR3 reads TGTGCCAGCAGCCCGGGACAGGGGCCCCAGCATTTT.

This clonotype was detected ten times or more. The chain joins TRBV5-1 to TRBJ1-1; maybe TRBD1 (6 bases). The CDR3 is 15 amino acids. Germline V lookup: CDR1 SGHRS, CDR2 YFSETQ. V was trimmed by 1 base and J by 1 base, leaving 11 bases between them. The CDR3 DNA is TGCGCCAGCAGCTTGACCGGGACATCGAACACTGAAGCTTTCTTT. Amino acid sequence: CASSLTGTSNTEAFF.

This clonotype was seen many times. The chain uses TRBV7-8 and TRBJ1-2; no firm D call. The CDR3 has 13 residues. Germline CDR1 reads SGHVS; CDR2 reads FQNEAQ. Trimming took off 4 bases at V and 5 bases at J, with 11 bases between the two ends. In DNA form, the CDR3 reads TGTGCCAGCAGCTCGGAAAAGGGTTATGGCTACACCTTC. Its translation is CASSSEKGYGYTF. The full variable domain, its missing parts supplied by reference TRBV7-8 and TRBJ1-2, is GAGVSQSPRYKVAKRGQDVALRCDPISGHVSLFWYQQALGQGPEFLTYFQNEAQLDKSGLPSDRFFAERPEGSVSTLKIQRTQQEDSAVYLCASSSEKGYGYTFGSGTRLTVV.

This clonotype has a count of ten or more. The J gene is TRBJ2-5, the V gene TRBV7-2; D not certain. Looked up from germline, CDR1 is SGHTA and CDR2 is FQGNSA. V was cut by 3 bases and J by 1 base, with 9 bases left in between. This CDR3 comprises 14 residues. CDR3 loop: CASSLAGIQETQYF. The CDR3 DNA reads as TGTGCCAGCAGCTTGGCCGGAATCCAAGAGACCCAGTACTTC.

This clonotype was seen at least ten times. The chain has TRBV7-2 and TRBJ1-3, with a weak D call TRBD1 (5 bases). Germline CDR1 reads SGHTA; CDR2 reads FQGNSA. Trimming cost V 4 bases and J 0 bases, with 13 bases left between them. The CDR3 consists of 16 residues. As DNA, the CDR3 is TGTGCCAGCAGCTGGCAGAGACAGAGCTCTGGAAACACCATATATTTT. Encoded protein: CASSWQRQSSGNTIYF. Variable domain in full (rest from reference TRBV7-2 and TRBJ1-3): GAGVSQSPSNKVTEKGKDVELRCDPISGHTALYWYRQSLGQGLEFLIYFQGNSAPDKSGLPSDRFSAERTGGSVSTLTIQRTQQEDSAVYLCASSWQRQSSGNTIYFGEGSWLTVV.

V usage is TRBV19 and J usage is TRBJ2-5, with unresolved D. Germline V CDR1 and CDR2: LNHDA, SQIVND (reference sequence). Trimming pared 3 bases from V and 9 bases from J, leaving 17 bases between. The length of the CDR3 is 14 residues. The CDR3 sequence is CASSIRQRNQPQYF. The CDR3 DNA reads as TGTGCCAGTAGTATTCGGCAGAGAAATCAGCCCCAGTACTTC.

The genes are TRBV6-1 and TRBJ2-6; a weak D match, TRBD1 (6 bases). This CDR3 comprises 14 residues. Germline values: CDR1 MNHNS, CDR2 SASEGT. Trimming took 6 bases from V and 4 from J, leaving 10 bases between them. CDR3 DNA: TGTGCCAGCAGGTCAGGGGTAGGGGCCAACGTCCTGACTTTC. This translates into CASRSGVGANVLTF.

In its sample, this clonotype was seen many times. The chain couples TRBV29-1 to TRBJ1-3; the D is unclear. The germline CDR1 and CDR2 sequences are SQVTM and ANQGSEA. With 5 bases removed from V and 0 bases from J, the gap between germline ends came to 8 bases. The CDR3 is 13 residues long. CDR3 sequence (DNA): TGCAGCGTTTACTTAGACTCTGGAAACACCATATATTTT. Translated: CSVYLDSGNTIYF.

This clonotype was counted many times. The CDR3 is CASSTGADVSEQYF. In nucleotides, the CDR3 is TGTGCCAGCAGTACAGGGGCAGACGTCTCCGAGCAGTACTTC. This rearrangement joins TRBV6-2 or TRBV6-3 to TRBJ2-7; TRBD1 matches 7 bases. Germline CDR1 reads MNHEY; CDR2 reads SVGEGT. The CDR3 is 14 residues long. V shed 5 bases and J 6 bases; nucleotides not matched to a gene: 10.

This sequence joins TRBV10-3 and TRBJ2-5, with 11 bases matching TRBD2. With 6 bases clipped from V and 1 base from J, the junction kept 4 bases outside the gene matches. The CDR3 covers 15 residues. CDR1 and CDR2 (germline): ENHRY, SYGVKD. The CDR3 is CAIRDTSGSQETQYF. The CDR3 nucleotides read TGTGCCATCAGAGACACTAGCGGGAGCCAAGAGACCCAGTACTTC.

For this clonotype: Mismatch with germline at one junction end may stem from a read error. The chain uses TRBV6-2 or TRBV6-3 and TRBJ1-1; maybe TRBD1 (6 bases). CDR1 is MNHEY, CDR2 SVGEGT, per germline. The CDR3 covers 15 residues. CDR3 sequence reads: CANSFGDTKYTEAFF. For the CDR3, the DNA is TGTGCCAACAGTTTTGGGGACACCAAGTACACTGAAGCTTTCTTT.

This clonotype showed up just a few times. Germline and junction disagree at one end, which may indicate a read error. This rearrangement joins TRBV29-1 to TRBJ1-2; possible D gene TRBD1, 5 bases. Germline V gene data show CDR1 as SQVTM and CDR2 as ANQGSEA. This CDR3 spans 15 amino acids. The CDR3 DNA sequence: TGTGCCAGCAGTCTCCAGGGTATTGCTAACTATGGCTACACCTTC. Its protein product is CASSLQGIANYGYTF.

This chain connects TRBV20-1 to TRBJ1-5; the D is unclear. This CDR3 is built from 15 residues. Germline V lookup: CDR1 DFQATT, CDR2 SNEGSKA (reference sequence). V was cut by 4 bases and J by 9 bases, with 22 bases left in between. The CDR3 is CSANVAGLLDRPQHF. CDR3 bases: TGCAGTGCTAACGTTGCCGGACTGCTAGATCGGCCCCAGCATTTT.

This clonotype was counted many times. The rearrangement uses TRBV7-9 and TRBJ2-5; the D is unclear. The CDR3 totals 15 residues. The germline V gene encodes CDR1 SEHNR and CDR2 FQNEAQ (reference sequence). Trimming removed 3 bases from V and 2 bases from J, with 13 bases in between. As DNA, the CDR3 is TGTGCCAGCAGCTTGAGGCTAAGCGCTCAAGAGACCCAGTACTTC. Its translation: CASSLRLSAQETQYF.

Details on this clonotype: Being one base from a much bigger clone, this may be a read error. The chain is built from TRBV20-1 and TRBJ1-1; a weak D match, TRBD1 (6 bases). This CDR3 has 15 residues. Germline values: CDR1 DFQATT, CDR2 SNEGSKA (reference sequence). V was cut by 2 bases and J by 5 bases, with 18 bases left in between. The CDR3 region has the DNA TGCAGTGCTAGATTTGGGGGCGGCATTAGGACTGAAGCTTTCTTT. Translation gives CSARFGGGIRTEAFF.

The rearrangement links TRBV7-9 to TRBJ2-3; TRBD2 matches at 7 bases. The germline V gene has CDR1 SEHNR and CDR2 FQNEAQ (reference sequence). The ends lost 4 bases at V and 2 bases at J; junction bases unmatched: 6. The CDR3 contains 15 residues. CDR3 coding DNA: TGTGCCAGCAGCTCCCGAGCGGGGACCACAGATACGCAGTATTTT. Amino acids: CASSSRAGTTDTQYF.

About this clonotype itself: Because the CDR3 is missing its conserved closing phenylalanine or tryptophan, this is likely a read error. V and J are TRBV7-7 and TRBJ2-1; D tentatively fits TRBD1 or TRBD2 (5 bases each). CDR1 and CDR2 from the germline V gene are SSHAT and FNYEAQ (reference sequence). CDR3 size: 9 residues. The ends were cut back, 5 bases at V and 13 bases at J, with 6 bases in the middle. CDR3 DNA: TGTGCCAGCAGCCGGGACCAGTTCATC. This gives the protein CASSRDQFI.

This clonotype came up once. This chain joins TRBV7-6 and TRBJ2-7; 12 nucleotides line up with TRBD1. The CDR3 consists of 13 residues. The germline CDR1 and CDR2 sequences are SGHVS and FNYEAQ. V lost 8 bases and J lost 6; bases outside the gene matches: 5. The CDR3 loop is CASGTGQGAEQYF. The CDR3 DNA reads TGTGCCAGCGGAACGGGACAGGGGGCCGAGCAGTACTTC.